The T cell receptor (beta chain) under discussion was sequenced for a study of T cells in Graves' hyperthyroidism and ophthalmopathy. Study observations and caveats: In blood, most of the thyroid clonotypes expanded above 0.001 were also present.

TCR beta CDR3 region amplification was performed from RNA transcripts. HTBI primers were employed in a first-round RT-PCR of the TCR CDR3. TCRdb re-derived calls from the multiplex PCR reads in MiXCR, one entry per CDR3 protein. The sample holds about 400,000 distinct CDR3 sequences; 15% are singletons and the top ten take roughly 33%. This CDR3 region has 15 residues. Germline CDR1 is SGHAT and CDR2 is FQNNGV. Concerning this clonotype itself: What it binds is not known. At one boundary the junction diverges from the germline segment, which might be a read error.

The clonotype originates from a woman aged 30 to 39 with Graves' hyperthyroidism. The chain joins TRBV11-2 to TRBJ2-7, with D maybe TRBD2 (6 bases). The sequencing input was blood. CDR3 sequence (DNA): TGTGCCGGCAGCTTAGCGTCTAGCGTAACCTACGAGCAGTACTTC. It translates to CAGSLASSVTYEQYF.